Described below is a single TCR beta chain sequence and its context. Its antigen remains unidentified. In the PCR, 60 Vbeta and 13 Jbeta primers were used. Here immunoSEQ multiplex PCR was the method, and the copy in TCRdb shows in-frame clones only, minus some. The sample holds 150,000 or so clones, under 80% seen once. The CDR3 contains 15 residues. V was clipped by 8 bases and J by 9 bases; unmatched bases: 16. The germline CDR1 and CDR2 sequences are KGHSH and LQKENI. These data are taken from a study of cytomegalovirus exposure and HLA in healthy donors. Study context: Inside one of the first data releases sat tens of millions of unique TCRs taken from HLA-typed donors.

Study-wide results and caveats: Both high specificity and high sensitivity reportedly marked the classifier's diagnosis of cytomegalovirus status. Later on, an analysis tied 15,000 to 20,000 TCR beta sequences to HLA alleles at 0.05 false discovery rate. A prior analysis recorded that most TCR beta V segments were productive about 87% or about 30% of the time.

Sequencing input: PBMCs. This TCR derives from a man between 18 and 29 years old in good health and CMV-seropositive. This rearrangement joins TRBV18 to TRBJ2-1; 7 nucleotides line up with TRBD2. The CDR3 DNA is TGTGCCAGCCCGCAGGCGGGGGTCTTGGCAGGTGAGCAGTTCTTC. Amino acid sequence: CASPQAGVLAGEQFF.